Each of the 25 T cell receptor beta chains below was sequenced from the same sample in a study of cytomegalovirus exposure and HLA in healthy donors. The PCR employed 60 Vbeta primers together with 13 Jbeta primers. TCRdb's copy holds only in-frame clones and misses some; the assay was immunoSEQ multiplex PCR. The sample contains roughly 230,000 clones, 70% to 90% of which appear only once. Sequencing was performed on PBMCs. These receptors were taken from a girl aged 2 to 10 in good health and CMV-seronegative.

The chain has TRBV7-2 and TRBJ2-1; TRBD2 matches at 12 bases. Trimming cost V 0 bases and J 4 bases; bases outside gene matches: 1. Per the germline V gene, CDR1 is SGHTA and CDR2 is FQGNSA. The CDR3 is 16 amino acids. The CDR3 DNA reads TGTGCCAGCAGCTTAGCCGGGACTAGCGGGTACAATGAGCAGTTCTTC. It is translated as CASSLAGTSGYNEQFF.

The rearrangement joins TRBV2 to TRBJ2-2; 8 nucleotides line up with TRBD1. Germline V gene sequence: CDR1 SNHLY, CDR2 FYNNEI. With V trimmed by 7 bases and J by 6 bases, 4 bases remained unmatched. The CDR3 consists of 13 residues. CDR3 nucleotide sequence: TGTGCCAGCAAAATCAGGGGGCCCGGGGAGCTGTTTTTT. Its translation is CASKIRGPGELFF. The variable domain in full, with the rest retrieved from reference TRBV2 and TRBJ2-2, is EPEVTQTPSHQVTQMGQEVILRCVPISNHLYFYWYRQILGQKVEFLVSFYNNEISEKSEIFDDQFSVERPDGSNFTLKIRSTKLEDSAMYFCASKIRGPGELFFGEGSRLTVL.

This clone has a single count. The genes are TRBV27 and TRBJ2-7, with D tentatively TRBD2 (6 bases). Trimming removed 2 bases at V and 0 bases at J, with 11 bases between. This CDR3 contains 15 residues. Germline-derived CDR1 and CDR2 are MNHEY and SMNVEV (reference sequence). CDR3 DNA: TGTGCCAGCAGTTTAATCGCGGGGCACTCCTACGAGCAGTACTTC. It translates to CASSLIAGHSYEQYF.

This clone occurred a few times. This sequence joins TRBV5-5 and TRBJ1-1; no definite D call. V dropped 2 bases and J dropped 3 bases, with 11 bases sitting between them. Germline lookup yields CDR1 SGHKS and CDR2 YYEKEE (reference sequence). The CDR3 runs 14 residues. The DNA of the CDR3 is TGTGCCAGCAGCTTAATTGGGCAAGACACTGAAGCTTTCTTT. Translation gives CASSLIGQDTEAFF.

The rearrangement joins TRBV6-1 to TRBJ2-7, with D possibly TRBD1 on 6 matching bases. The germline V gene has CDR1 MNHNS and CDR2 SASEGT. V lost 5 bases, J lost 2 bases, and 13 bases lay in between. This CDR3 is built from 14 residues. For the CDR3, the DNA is TGTGCCAGCAGTCATGAGACAGGACCCTACGAGCAGTACTTC. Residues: CASSHETGPYEQYF.

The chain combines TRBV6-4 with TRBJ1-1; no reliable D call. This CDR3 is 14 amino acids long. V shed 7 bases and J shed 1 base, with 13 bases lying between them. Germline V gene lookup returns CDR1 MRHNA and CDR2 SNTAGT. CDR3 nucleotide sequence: TGTGCCAGCATTAAAGACATCACGAACACTGAAGCTTTCTTT. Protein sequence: CASIKDITNTEAFF.

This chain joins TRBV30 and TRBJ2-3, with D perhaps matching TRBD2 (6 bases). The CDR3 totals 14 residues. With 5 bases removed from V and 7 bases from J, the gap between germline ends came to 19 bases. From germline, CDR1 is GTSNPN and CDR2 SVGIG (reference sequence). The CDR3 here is CAWSSGTSPNTQYF. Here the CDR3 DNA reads TGTGCCTGGTCCTCCGGGACTTCCCCAAATACGCAGTATTTT.

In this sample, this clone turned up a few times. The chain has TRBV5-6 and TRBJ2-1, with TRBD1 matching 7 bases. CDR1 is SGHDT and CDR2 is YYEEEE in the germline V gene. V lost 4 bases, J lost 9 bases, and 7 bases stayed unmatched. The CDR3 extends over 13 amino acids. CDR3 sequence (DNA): TGTGCCAGCAGCCCTGACAGGGTCGGTGAGCAGTTCTTC. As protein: CASSPDRVGEQFF.

CDR3 amino acids: CASSAGLARNTEAFF. CDR3 nucleotides: TGTGCCAGCAGCGCGGGGTTGGCTAGGAACACTGAAGCTTTCTTT. This sequence joins TRBV9 and TRBJ1-1; D is ambiguous. The CDR3 is 15 amino acids. Germline assignment: CDR1 SGDLS and CDR2 YYNGEE. Trimming stripped 3 bases from V and 1 base from J, with 13 bases between.

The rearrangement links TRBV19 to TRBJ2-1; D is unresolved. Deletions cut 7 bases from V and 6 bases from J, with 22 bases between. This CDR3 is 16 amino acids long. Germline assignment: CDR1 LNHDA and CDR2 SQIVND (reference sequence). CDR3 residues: CASNSGPSVSGNEQFF. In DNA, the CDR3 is TGTGCCAGTAATAGTGGTCCGAGCGTTTCGGGCAATGAGCAGTTCTTC.

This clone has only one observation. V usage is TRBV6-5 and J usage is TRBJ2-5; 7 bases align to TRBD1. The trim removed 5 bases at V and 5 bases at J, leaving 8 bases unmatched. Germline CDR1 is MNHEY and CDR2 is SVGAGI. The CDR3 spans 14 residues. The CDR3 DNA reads TGTGCCAGCAGTGCTTACAGGGGCGGTGAGACCCAGTACTTC. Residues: CASSAYRGGETQYF.

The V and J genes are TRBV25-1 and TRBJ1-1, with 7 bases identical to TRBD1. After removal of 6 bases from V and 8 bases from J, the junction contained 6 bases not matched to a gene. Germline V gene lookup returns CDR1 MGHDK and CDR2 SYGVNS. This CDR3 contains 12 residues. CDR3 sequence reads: CASRDGTEEAFF. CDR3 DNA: TGTGCCAGCAGAGACGGGACAGAAGAAGCTTTCTTT.

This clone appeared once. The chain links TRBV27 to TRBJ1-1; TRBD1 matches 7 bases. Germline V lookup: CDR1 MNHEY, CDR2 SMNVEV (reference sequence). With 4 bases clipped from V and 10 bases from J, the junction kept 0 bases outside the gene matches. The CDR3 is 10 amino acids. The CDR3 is CASSYRGAFF. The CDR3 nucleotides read TGTGCCAGCAGTTACAGGGGAGCTTTCTTT.

The CDR3 region has the DNA TGCAGTGCCTGGGAGCAAGAGACCCAGTACTTC. It encodes CSAWEQETQYF. The chain couples TRBV20-1 to TRBJ2-5, with a tentative D call TRBD2 (5 bases). This CDR3 spans 11 amino acids. Trimming removed 6 bases from V and 2 bases from J, with 7 bases in between. Germline assignment: CDR1 DFQATT and CDR2 SNEGSKA (reference sequence).

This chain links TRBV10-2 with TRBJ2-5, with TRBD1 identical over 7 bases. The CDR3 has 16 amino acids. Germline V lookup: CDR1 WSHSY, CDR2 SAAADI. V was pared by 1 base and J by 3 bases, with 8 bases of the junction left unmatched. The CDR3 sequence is CASSEWGSGQKETQYF. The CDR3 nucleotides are TGCGCCAGCAGTGAGTGGGGCTCGGGACAGAAAGAGACCCAGTACTTC.

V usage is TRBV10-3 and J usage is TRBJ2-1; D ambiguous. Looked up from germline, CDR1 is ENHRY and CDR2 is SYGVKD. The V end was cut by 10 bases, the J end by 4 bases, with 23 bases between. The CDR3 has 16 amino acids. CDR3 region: CATENFDGYSYNEQFF. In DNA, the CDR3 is TGTGCCACGGAGAATTTCGACGGGTACTCTTACAATGAGCAGTTCTTC.

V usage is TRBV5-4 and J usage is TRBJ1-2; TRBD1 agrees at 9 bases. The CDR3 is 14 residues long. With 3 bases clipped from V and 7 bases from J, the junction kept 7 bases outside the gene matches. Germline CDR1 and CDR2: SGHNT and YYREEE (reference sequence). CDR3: CASSSGQGKGGYTF. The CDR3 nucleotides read TGTGCCAGCAGCTCGGGACAGGGAAAGGGTGGCTACACCTTC. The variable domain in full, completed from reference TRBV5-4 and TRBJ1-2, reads ETGVTQSPTHLIKTRGQQVTLRCSSQSGHNTVSWYQQALGQGPQFIFQYYREEENGRGNFPPRFSGLQFPNYSSELNVNALELDDSALYLCASSSGQGKGGYTFGSGTRLTVV.

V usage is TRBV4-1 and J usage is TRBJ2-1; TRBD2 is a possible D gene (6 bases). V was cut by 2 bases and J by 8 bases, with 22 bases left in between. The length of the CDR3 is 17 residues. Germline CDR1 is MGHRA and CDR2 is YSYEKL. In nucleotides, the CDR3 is TGCGCCAGCAGCCAATCAGCAAGGGGCGGGGTATGGGATGAGCAGTTCTTC. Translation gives CASSQSARGGVWDEQFF.

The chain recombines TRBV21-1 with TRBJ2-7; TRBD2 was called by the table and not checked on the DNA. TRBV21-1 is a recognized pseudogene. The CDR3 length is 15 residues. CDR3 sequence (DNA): TGTGCCAGCAGCTGGCTAGCGGGAGGTTCGTACGAGCAGTACTTC. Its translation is CASSWLAGGSYEQYF.

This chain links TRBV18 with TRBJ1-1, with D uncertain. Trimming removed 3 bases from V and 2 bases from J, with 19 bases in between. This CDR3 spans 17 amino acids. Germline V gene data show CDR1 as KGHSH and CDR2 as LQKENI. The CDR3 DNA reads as TGTGCCAGCTCACCTATATTACCATCGGGATCTAACACTGAAGCTTTCTTT. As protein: CASSPILPSGSNTEAFF.

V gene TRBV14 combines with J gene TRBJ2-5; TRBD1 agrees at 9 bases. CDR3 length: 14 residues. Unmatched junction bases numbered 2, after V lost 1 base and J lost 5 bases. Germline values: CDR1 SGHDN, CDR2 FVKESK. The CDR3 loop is CASSQAGQGETQYF. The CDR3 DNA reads TGTGCCAGCAGCCAAGCGGGACAGGGCGAGACCCAGTACTTC. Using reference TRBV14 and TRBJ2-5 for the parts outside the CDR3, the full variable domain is EAGVTQFPSHSVIEKGQTVTLRCDPISGHDNLYWYRRVMGKEIKFLLHFVKESKQDESGMPNNRFLAERTGGTYSTLKVQPAELEDSGVYFCASSQAGQGETQYFGPGTRLLVL.

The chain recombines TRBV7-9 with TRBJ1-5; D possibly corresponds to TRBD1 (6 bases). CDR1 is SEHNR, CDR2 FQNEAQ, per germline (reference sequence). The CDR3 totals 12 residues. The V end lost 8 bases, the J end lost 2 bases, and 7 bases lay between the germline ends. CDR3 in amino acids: CASSGGNQPQHF. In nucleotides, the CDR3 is TGTGCCAGCTCAGGGGGCAATCAGCCCCAGCATTTT.

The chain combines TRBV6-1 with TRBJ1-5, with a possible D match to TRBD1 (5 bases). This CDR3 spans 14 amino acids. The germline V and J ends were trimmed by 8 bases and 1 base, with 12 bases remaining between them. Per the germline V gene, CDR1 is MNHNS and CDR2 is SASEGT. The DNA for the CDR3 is TGTGCCAGCCGGGCCGGGGGGAGCAATCAGCCCCAGCATTTT. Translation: CASRAGGSNQPQHF.

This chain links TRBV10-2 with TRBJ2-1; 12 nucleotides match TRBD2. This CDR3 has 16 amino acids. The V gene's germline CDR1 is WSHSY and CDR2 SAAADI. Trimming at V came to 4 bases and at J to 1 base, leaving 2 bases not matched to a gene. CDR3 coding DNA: TGCGCCAGCAGTGTACTAGCGGGGGGATCCTACAATGAGCAGTTCTTC. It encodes CASSVLAGGSYNEQFF.

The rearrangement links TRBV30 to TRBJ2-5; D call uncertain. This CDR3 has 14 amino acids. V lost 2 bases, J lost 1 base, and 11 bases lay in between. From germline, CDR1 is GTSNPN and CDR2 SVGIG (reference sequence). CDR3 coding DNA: TGTGCCTGGAGTCCCTACAGCACCCAAGAGACCCAGTACTTC. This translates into CAWSPYSTQETQYF. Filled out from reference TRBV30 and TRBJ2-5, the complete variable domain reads SQTIHQWPATLVQPVGSPLSLECTVEGTSNPNLYWYRQAAGRGLQLLFYSVGIGQISSEVPQNLSASRPQDRQFILSSKKLLLSDSGFYLCAWSPYSTQETQYFGPGTRLLVL.